This is a list of T cell receptor beta chains from one sample in a study of OX40 agonist ivuxolimab in advanced cancers. Some clones are missing from TCRdb's copy, which holds only in-frame ones; the method was immunoSEQ multiplex PCR. Of tens of thousands of clones listed, about 85% were seen once; the top ten hold over 2.5%. This sample comprised CD4+ or CD8+ T cells sorted from blood, obtained in a trial of the OX40 agonist ivuxolimab. Every receptor here comes from an adult with an advanced solid tumor such as melanoma, head and neck, liver or kidney cancer. Both conserved end residues are part of each CDR3. A D gene is named only where the DNA matches it firmly. Rows may omit the clone size; those that give it use once, few, many or a size class.

size | J | V | D | length | DNA | CDR3
- | TRBJ2-2 | TRBV25-1 | - | 14 | TGTGCCAGCAGTGCCACAAGGGTGGCCGGGGAGCTGTTTTTT | CASSATRVAGELFF
- | TRBJ1-5 | TRBV6-6 | - | 15 | TGTGCCAGCAGTTACGGCGCCGGGGGCAATCAGCCCCAGCATTTT | CASSYGAGGNQPQHF
- | TRBJ2-5 | TRBV7-7 | - | 16 | TGTGCCAGCAGCTTCGGTCGCCCCCGGGATCAAGAGACCCAGTACTTC | CASSFGRPRDQETQYF
- | TRBJ2-1 | TRBV9 | - | 16 | TGTGCCAGCAGCGTTCGAGCAACCGGCTCCTACAATGAGCAGTTCTTC | CASSVRATGSYNEQFF
- | TRBJ1-3 | TRBV28 | - | 15 | TGTGCCAGCGGGACACCTTCTATCTCTGGAAACACCATATATTTT | CASGTPSISGNTIYF
- | TRBJ2-7 | TRBV6-1 | - | 11 | TGTGCCAGCAGTTATTTCCACGAGCAGTACTTC | CASSYFHEQYF
- | TRBJ1-5 | TRBV18 | - | 15 | TGTGCCAGCTCACCATCCGGGACAAGCAATCAGCCCCAGCATTTT | CASSPSGTSNQPQHF
once | TRBJ2-2 | TRBV9 | - | 15 | TGTGCCAGCAGCGTAAAGGGGAGAAACACCGGGGAGCTGTTTTTT | CASSVKGRNTGELFF
- | TRBJ1-5 | TRBV6-1 | - | 13 | TGTGCCAGCAGTGAAAACAGGGATCAGCCCCAGCATTTT | CASSENRDQPQHF
- | TRBJ2-5 | TRBV11-1 | - | 14 | TGTGCCAGCAGCTCCCGAGAGGCGCCGGAGACCCAGTACTTC | CASSSREAPETQYF
- | TRBJ1-2 | TRBV7-6 | TRBD1 | 14 | TGTGCCAGCAGCTTCCGGGGACAGAGGTATGGCTACACCTTC | CASSFRGQRYGYTF
- | TRBJ2-7 | TRBV30 | - | 13 | TGTGCCTCCCGTCCGGGGTGGACCTACGAGCAGTACTTC | CASRPGWTYEQYF
- | TRBJ2-5 | TRBV7-2 | TRBD2 | 14 | TGTGCCAGCAGCTTAGCGGGGGGAGGGGAGACCCAGTACTTC | CASSLAGGGETQYF
- | TRBJ2-3 | TRBV7-2 | - | 14 | TGTGCCAGCAGCTTAGACAGGTTAAGAGATACGCAGTATTTT | CASSLDRLRDTQYF
- | TRBJ1-1 | TRBV6-6 | TRBD1 | 15 | TGTGCCAGCAGTTCCGGGACAGGGGGTCACACTGAAGCTTTCTTT | CASSSGTGGHTEAFF
- | TRBJ2-7 | TRBV4-2 | TRBD2 | 16 | TGTGCCAGCAGCCAAGAGGGACTAGCGGGATCCTACGAGCAGTACTTC | CASSQEGLAGSYEQYF
- | TRBJ2-7 | TRBV10-1 | TRBD2 | 14 | TGCGCCAGCAGTGATGGACTAGCGGGACGCGAGCAGTACTTC | CASSDGLAGREQYF
- | TRBJ1-5 | TRBV30 | TRBD1 | 15 | TGTGCCTGGAGCCTCCGGACAGGGGTTATTCAGCCCCAGCATTTT | CAWSLRTGVIQPQHF
- | TRBJ1-5 | TRBV7-9 | - | 14 | TGTGCCAGCAGCTTAGGACAGGCCAATCAGCCCCAGCATTTT | CASSLGQANQPQHF
- | TRBJ1-4 | TRBV7-2 | TRBD1 | 17 | TGTGCCAGCAAATTAGGGGGTCAGGGGGCCTTTAATGAAAAACTGTTTTTT | CASKLGGQGAFNEKLFF